Presented here are 29 T cell receptor beta chains from one specimen sequenced in a study of regulatory T cells in long-lasting Graves disease. Time point specified: newly diagnosed GD, antithyroid drugs for less than 3 months. From PBMCs, RNA was extracted and then used to make the TCR library. The TCR beta library used iRepertoire HTBI primers with Arm-PCR amplification of CDR3. TCRdb called the multiplex PCR reads again in MiXCR, with one record for every CDR3 protein. The table lists about 440,000 distinct CDR3 sequences, roughly 15% of them singletons. In addition, the sample was reused for a study of T cells in Graves' hyperthyroidism and ophthalmopathy.

Material: peripheral blood mononuclear cells (PBMCs), obtained at new diagnosis, from a patient treated with antithyroid drugs. These receptors were taken from a woman aged 18-29 years with Graves disease.

V is TRBV19 and J is TRBJ1-2, with unresolved D. The CDR3 totals 16 residues. Trimming removed 1 base from V and 8 bases from J, with 20 bases in between. The V gene's germline CDR1 is LNHDA and CDR2 SQIVND (reference sequence). CDR3 coding DNA: TGTGCCAGTAGTATAGCCCAATCCCGGGTAACGGAAGGCTACACCTTC. Residues: CASSIAQSRVTEGYTF.

In its sample, this clonotype was seen many times. This rearrangement joins TRBV28 to TRBJ2-3; D might be TRBD1 or TRBD2, each matching 6 bases. The CDR3 has 16 amino acids. Germline V gene lookup returns CDR1 MDHEN and CDR2 SYDVKM. V shed 6 bases and J shed 0 bases, with 16 bases lying between them. The CDR3 loop is CASRELGGLSTDTQYF. As DNA, the CDR3 is TGTGCCAGCAGGGAACTAGGGGGACTGAGCACAGATACGCAGTATTTT.

J is TRBJ2-1 and V is TRBV27; 12 positions match TRBD2. The V and J ends lost 3 bases and 6 bases, in that order; junction bases with no gene match: 3. Germline V gene lookup returns CDR1 MNHEY and CDR2 SMNVEV (reference sequence). The CDR3 extends over 15 amino acids. The CDR3 DNA sequence: TGTGCCAGCAGTTTGCTAGCGGGAGGGGGCAATGAGCAGTTCTTC. Protein product: CASSLLAGGGNEQFF.

This clonotype was seen only a few times. V gene TRBV7-9 combines with J gene TRBJ2-2; D may be TRBD2 (5 bases). The V gene lost 1 base and the J gene lost 7 bases, with 7 bases spanning the gap. The CDR3 is made up of 13 amino acids. Germline V gives CDR1 SEHNR, CDR2 FQNEAQ (reference sequence). The CDR3 coding sequence is TGTGCCAGCAGCTTAGATCGGGACGGGGAGCTGTTTTTT. Translated: CASSLDRDGELFF.

This clonotype was observed many times. In DNA, the CDR3 is TGTGCCAGCAGCCCCCCCCGGGCAGGCCCGGCTGCAACTAATGAAAAACTGTTTTTT. Its translation: CASSPPRAGPAATNEKLFF. The chain joins TRBV11-2 to TRBJ1-4; D uncertain. The CDR3 has 19 residues. V lost 5 bases and J 0 bases, leaving 22 bases between the germline ends. CDR1 is SGHAT and CDR2 is FQNNGV in the germline V gene. The whole variable domain, filled in from reference TRBV11-2 and TRBJ1-4, reads EAGVAQSPRYKIIEKRQSVAFWCNPISGHATLYWYQQILGQGPKLLIQFQNNGVVDDSQLPKDRFSAERLKGVDSTLKIQPAKLEDSAVYLCASSPPRAGPAATNEKLFFGSGTQLSVL.

Comment on this clonotype: The junction shows a germline mismatch at one end, possibly a read error. The chain carries TRBV3-1 and TRBJ2-1, with TRBD2 matching 7 bases. The CDR3 runs 16 residues. Germline V CDR1 and CDR2: LGHDT, YNNKEL (reference sequence). The CDR3 DNA reads as TGTGCCAGCAGCGTAGGGGAGGGAGTGGGATACAATGGGCAGTTCTTC. Amino acids: CASSVGEGVGYNGQFF.

There are many counts of this clonotype. The V and J genes are TRBV9 and TRBJ2-3; 7 positions match TRBD2. V shed 1 base, J shed 4 bases, and the junction held 6 bases outside the gene matches. CDR3 length equals 15 residues. Germline lookup yields CDR1 SGDLS and CDR2 YYNGEE. The CDR3 spells CASSVTSGGADTQYF. The CDR3 bases are TGTGCCAGCAGCGTAACCAGTGGGGGGGCAGATACGCAGTATTTT.

This clonotype appeared many times. The chain uses TRBV7-9 and TRBJ2-1; D uncertain. Germline V gene sequence: CDR1 SEHNR, CDR2 FQNEAQ (reference sequence). The CDR3 runs to 12 residues. The germline V and J ends were trimmed by 8 bases and 2 bases, with 7 bases remaining between them. The CDR3 spells CASERAYNEQFF. CDR3 DNA sequence: TGTGCCAGCGAACGGGCCTACAATGAGCAGTTCTTC. The variable domain in full, completed from reference TRBV7-9 and TRBJ2-1, reads DTGVSQNPRHKITKRGQNVTFRCDPISEHNRLYWYRQTLGQGPEFLTYFQNEAQLEKSRLLSDRFSAERPKGSFSTLEIQRTEQGDSAMYLCASERAYNEQFFGPGTRLTVL.

The table lists this clonotype with many counts. V usage is TRBV20-1 and J usage is TRBJ2-1; D tentatively fits TRBD1 or TRBD2 (5 bases each). The length of the CDR3 is 15 residues. Germline-derived CDR1 and CDR2 are DFQATT and SNEGSKA (reference sequence). V gave up 7 bases and J gave up 0 bases, with 16 bases separating them. In nucleotides, the CDR3 is TGCAGTGGCCTGGGGGAAGGGAGCTCCTACAATGAGCAGTTCTTC. This gives the protein CSGLGEGSSYNEQFF.

This clonotype was seen repeatedly, ten times or more. The chain uses TRBV28 and TRBJ1-2; D remains unclear. Germline V CDR1 and CDR2: MDHEN, SYDVKM. The CDR3 extends over 15 amino acids. Trimming cost V 7 bases and J 2 bases, with 17 bases left between them. The CDR3: CASTHVIDGNYGYTF. The DNA for the CDR3 is TGTGCCAGCACCCATGTTATTGACGGAAACTATGGCTACACCTTC.

Comments on this clonotype: This likely traces to a read error, being one base from a far larger clone. CDR3 DNA sequence: TGTGCCAGCAGCTCACCCCAAGGGCGGAGGTTGCAGTACTTC. Its translation is CASSSPQGRRLQYF. V gene TRBV7-2 combines with J gene TRBJ2-5, with D possibly matching TRBD2 (5 bases). Germline lookup yields CDR1 SGHTA and CDR2 FQGNSA. The CDR3 has 14 amino acids. The germline V and J ends were trimmed by 4 bases and 11 bases, with 20 bases remaining between them.

The genes are TRBV19 and TRBJ2-3; 7 bases are a match to TRBD1. V lost 5 bases to trimming and J lost 4 bases; unmatched junction nucleotides: 9. CDR1 and CDR2 from the germline V gene are LNHDA and SQIVND (reference sequence). This CDR3 has 15 amino acids. CDR3 sequence reads: CASSPPGGRADTQYF. The CDR3 bases are TGTGCCAGTAGTCCTCCAGGGGGAAGAGCAGATACGCAGTATTTT.

This clonotype appeared a few times. The chain couples TRBV27 to TRBJ1-5; TRBD1 is a possible D gene (5 bases). V was cut by 6 bases and J by 6 bases, with 18 bases left in between. Germline assignment: CDR1 MNHEY and CDR2 SMNVEV (reference sequence). This CDR3 comprises 15 residues. For the CDR3, the DNA is TGTGCCAGCAGCTCATATGGGGACTTGGCTCAGCCCCAGCATTTT. Residues: CASSSYGDLAQPQHF.

Many counts were recorded for this clonotype. The genes are TRBV29-1 and TRBJ2-3, with D possibly being TRBD1 (6 bases). Trimming took off 5 bases at V and 2 bases at J, with 14 bases between the two ends. CDR3 size: 14 residues. Germline V gene data show CDR1 as SQVTM and CDR2 as ANQGSEA. In DNA form, the CDR3 reads TGCAGCGTTCGTGGAATGGGACACACAGATACGCAGTATTTT. Translated: CSVRGMGHTDTQYF.

The sample holds a few counts of this clonotype. The chain carries TRBV15 and TRBJ2-3; a possible D gene is TRBD2 (5 bases). This CDR3 spans 15 amino acids. Per germline, CDR1 LNHNV and CDR2 YYDKDF (reference sequence). Trimming removed 0 bases from V and 1 base from J, with 8 bases in between. This CDR3 reads CATSRELARTDTQYF. CDR3 nucleotide sequence: TGTGCCACCAGCAGAGAATTAGCGCGCACAGATACGCAGTATTTT.

In this sample, this clonotype turned up many times. The chain carries TRBV5-6 and TRBJ2-7, with a weak D call TRBD1 (6 bases). The CDR3 covers 15 residues. The germline V gene has CDR1 SGHDT and CDR2 YYEEEE. V was pared by 0 bases and J by 3 bases, with 13 bases between. CDR3 protein: CASSLAGAAVYEQYF. The CDR3 DNA is TGTGCCAGCAGCTTGGCAGGGGCGGCTGTCTACGAGCAGTACTTC. The variable domain in full, with the rest retrieved from reference TRBV5-6 and TRBJ2-7, is DAGVTQSPTHLIKTRGQQVTLRCSPKSGHDTVSWYQQALGQGPQFIFQYYEEEERQRGNFPDRFSGHQFPNYSSELNVNALLLGDSALYLCASSLAGAAVYEQYFGPGTRLTVT.

Many counts were recorded for this clonotype. The chain employs TRBV6-1 and TRBJ2-7; TRBD2 matches at 8 bases. Germline lookup yields CDR1 MNHNS and CDR2 SASEGT. V was pared by 2 bases and J by 3 bases, with 12 bases of the junction left unmatched. The CDR3 extends over 17 amino acids. CDR3 sequence: CASSEMGPGLGFYEQYF. CDR3 sequence (DNA): TGTGCCAGCAGTGAAATGGGACCGGGACTAGGGTTCTACGAGCAGTACTTC.

This clonotype was recorded many times. The chain uses TRBV7-9 and TRBJ1-1; D not certain. This CDR3 has 15 residues. The germline V gene encodes CDR1 SEHNR and CDR2 FQNEAQ (reference sequence). Trimming removed 4 bases from V and 0 bases from J, with 12 bases in between. This chain's CDR3 is CASSSPGSMNTEAFF. The CDR3 nucleotides read TGTGCCAGCAGCTCCCCCGGCAGTATGAACACTGAAGCTTTCTTT.

The chain uses TRBV18 and TRBJ2-7, with 9 bases that match TRBD1. The CDR3 contains 15 residues. In germline, CDR1 is KGHSH, CDR2 LQKENI. V shed 3 bases, J shed 5 bases, and the junction held 8 bases outside the gene matches. CDR3 sequence reads: CASSPDRGSSHEQYF. The DNA of the CDR3 is TGTGCCAGCTCACCGGACAGGGGAAGTTCGCACGAGCAGTACTTC. The full variable domain, rest sourced from reference TRBV18 and TRBJ2-7, is NAGVMQNPRHLVRRRGQEARLRCSPMKGHSHVYWYRQLPEEGLKFMVYLQKENIIDESGMPKERFSAEFPKEGPSILRIQQVVRGDSAAYFCASSPDRGSSHEQYFGPGTRLTVT.

The chain carries TRBV25-1 and TRBJ1-2; D is unresolved. Germline assignment: CDR1 MGHDK and CDR2 SYGVNS. Trimming stripped 0 bases from V and 8 bases from J, with 16 bases between. The CDR3 covers 15 residues. The CDR3 nucleotides are TGTGCCAGCAGTGAATATAACGGACCTTACGGCGGCTACACCTTC. It translates to CASSEYNGPYGGYTF.

The rearrangement joins TRBV28 to TRBJ1-5; the match to TRBD1 covers 11 bases. V was pared by 4 bases and J by 5 bases, with 7 bases of the junction left unmatched. Germline values: CDR1 MDHEN, CDR2 SYDVKM. The CDR3 runs to 16 residues. The CDR3 here is CASSSGTGGSYQPQHF. The CDR3 DNA reads as TGTGCCAGCAGTTCCGGGACAGGGGGTTCTTATCAGCCCCAGCATTTT.

This chain links TRBV7-8 with TRBJ1-4, with a weak D call TRBD1 (5 bases). The V end lost 4 bases, the J end lost 5 bases, and 8 bases lay between the germline ends. This CDR3 comprises 13 residues. Germline CDR1 is SGHVS and CDR2 is FQNEAQ. The CDR3 protein is CASSSGPNEKLFF. The CDR3 DNA sequence: TGTGCCAGCAGCTCGGGACCAAATGAAAAACTGTTTTTT.

The CDR3 region has the DNA TGTGCCAGCTCACCACCCGAATTAGCGGGAGTCAATGAGCAGTTCTTC. Translated, it gives CASSPPELAGVNEQFF. The V call is TRBV18, the J call TRBJ2-1; 9 bases fit TRBD2. Germline V CDR1 and CDR2: KGHSH, LQKENI. This CDR3 contains 16 residues. Trimming removed 0 bases from V and 6 bases from J; junction bases left unmatched: 6.

The sample holds many counts of this clonotype. The rearrangement links TRBV6-1 to TRBJ2-7; D not resolved. This CDR3 has 13 amino acids. V was trimmed by 2 bases and J by 1 base, leaving 6 bases between them. Per germline, CDR1 MNHNS and CDR2 SASEGT. CDR3 loop: CASSEFRSYEQYF. CDR3 DNA sequence: TGTGCCAGCAGTGAATTTAGGTCCTACGAGCAGTACTTC.

J is TRBJ2-7 and V is TRBV4-1; D call uncertain. CDR1 and CDR2 from the germline V gene are MGHRA and YSYEKL. This CDR3 has 15 residues. The V and J ends lost 0 bases and 4 bases respectively, with 13 bases between them. As DNA, the CDR3 is TGCGCCAGCAGCCAAGAGGTACGGCAAGTTTACGAGCAGTACTTC. This codes for CASSQEVRQVYEQYF.

This clonotype was picked up a small number of times. The chain couples TRBV4-2 to TRBJ1-5, with TRBD1 matching 9 bases. This CDR3 is built from 17 residues. Germline values: CDR1 LGHNA, CDR2 YNFKEQ. With V trimmed by 2 bases and J by 7 bases, 12 bases remained unmatched. The CDR3 nucleotides are TGTGCCAGCAGCCAATCATCGACAGGGGGTCCGAGCCAGCCCCAGCATTTT. It encodes CASSQSSTGGPSQPQHF.

The table lists this clonotype with many counts. The V and J genes are TRBV28 and TRBJ2-3; TRBD2 agrees at 13 bases. V shed 6 bases, J shed 8 bases, and the junction held 17 bases outside the gene matches. CDR3 length: 18 residues. CDR1 is MDHEN and CDR2 is SYDVKM in the germline V gene. The CDR3 loop reads CASSVGLAGVSQGGTQYF. The CDR3 DNA sequence: TGTGCCAGCAGCGTCGGACTAGCGGGAGTAAGCCAGGGAGGTACGCAGTATTTT.

The rearrangement joins TRBV6-1 to TRBJ2-5; 7 positions match TRBD1. This CDR3 has 14 amino acids. The germline V gene has CDR1 MNHNS and CDR2 SASEGT. V shed 5 bases and J 1 base; nucleotides not matched to a gene: 4. The CDR3 bases are TGTGCCAGCAGTAGACAGGGCTTCCAAGAGACCCAGTACTTC. It yields the protein CASSRQGFQETQYF.

The gene calls are TRBV6-1 and TRBJ2-1; D ambiguous. In germline, CDR1 is MNHNS, CDR2 SASEGT. Between the trimmed V and J ends, which lost 10 bases and 3 bases, there was a span of 7 bases. This CDR3 spans 11 amino acids. The chain's CDR3 is CATTSYNEQFF. Here the CDR3 DNA reads TGTGCCACCACCAGCTACAATGAGCAGTTCTTC.